A single TCR beta chain is shown here with its context. Its antigen is currently unknown. Trimming cost V 1 base and J 7 bases, with 13 bases left between them. This CDR3 has 15 residues. Germline V gene data show CDR1 as LGHNA and CDR2 as YSLEER. The data were taken from a study of beta chain features in type 1 diabetes. Whole-study results and caveats: Junctions at VDJ sites from type 1 diabetes patients had fewer insertions and more deletions.

Expressed TCRB transcripts got sequenced, as all isolated RNA was reverse transcribed. Sequenced by immunoSEQ multiplex PCR; TCRdb stores in-frame clones only, minus some. The data show approximately 110,000 clones, approximately 39% seen once. The sequenced sample consisted of stem cell memory CD4+ T cells from blood. The TCR sequence derives from a woman under 30 in good health. V is TRBV4-3 and J is TRBJ2-2; tentatively, D is TRBD1 (5 bases). The CDR3 region is CASSQATGVDGELFF. The DNA for the CDR3 is TGCGCCAGCAGCCAAGCAACAGGTGTAGACGGGGAGCTGTTTTTT.